The entry below describes one T cell receptor beta chain. The sample is drawn from a study of cytomegalovirus exposure and HLA in healthy donors. The CDR3 extends over 13 amino acids. V gave up 5 bases and J gave up 5 bases, with 16 bases separating them. CDR1 is GTSNPN, CDR2 SVGIG, per germline (reference sequence). Measured with immunoSEQ multiplex PCR; TCRdb has only the in-frame clones, and not every one. The table shows over 120,000 clones, with less than 95% occurring only once. The sequence was obtained from a man aged 18 to 35 in good health and CMV-seropositive. The sample consisted of PBMCs. V usage is TRBV30 and J usage is TRBJ2-7; TRBD1 is a possible D gene (6 bases). The CDR3 region is CAWLQGKGDEQYF. CDR3 sequence (DNA): TGTGCCTGGTTACAGGGTAAGGGAGACGAGCAGTACTTC.